Detailed here is one T cell receptor beta chain. TCRdb's table, derived via immunoSEQ multiplex PCR, lists solely in-frame clones and lacks some. The sample comprises about 280,000 clones, around 87% of which are singletons, and approximately 1.5% rests with the top ten. Germline V gene lookup returns CDR1 ENHRY and CDR2 SYGVKD. V shed 8 bases and J shed 4 bases, with 19 bases lying between them. The CDR3 consists of 15 residues. These data originate in a study of blood T cell repertoires in COVID-19. In the study overall: The analysed material was cDNA or gDNA that came from T cells, B-cell-depleted T cells, or PBMCs.

Participant-reported clinical history was the basis for cohort assignment. The sequence was collected from a woman aged 18-29 years with acute COVID-19. The sample was PBMCs or T cells enriched from blood (not recorded which). V gene TRBV10-3 combines with J gene TRBJ2-3; D ambiguous. CDR3 amino acids: CAISPRSRSPDTQYF. DNA for the CDR3: TGTGCCATCTCCCCCCGGTCGAGATCCCCAGATACGCAGTATTTT.